What follows is one TCR beta chain and its context. This beta chain slipped into a library made for alpha chains as a stray read, so its size is not meaningful. TCRdb reprocessed the RT-PCR reads via MiXCR and lists one record per CDR3 protein. This sample has 5,000 to 8,000 distinct CDR3 sequences, with more than 85% found just once. Sequenced sample: memory CD4+ T cells from blood. The source is a female donor in good health, serving as a healthy control.

The CDR3 DNA follows: TGTGCCAGCAGTTTCTGGACGGTGGGGGTTCCGGTAGGGCAGTACTTC. Translating gives CASSFWTVGVPVGQYF. The chain carries TRBV27 and TRBJ2-7, with D perhaps matching TRBD1 or TRBD2 (5 bases each). Trimming took off 3 bases at V and 9 bases at J, with 24 bases between the two ends. The CDR3 loop spans 16 amino acids. Germline CDR1 MNHEY, CDR2 SMNVEV (reference sequence).